This T cell receptor (beta chain) comes out of a study of cytotoxic CD8 clonotypes in ibrutinib-treated CLL. Notes on the study in general: The times at which samples were taken varied between sustained-remission and progressing patients. Clonality was elevated at ibrutinib response and had returned toward baseline at progression.

This CDR3 is 15 amino acids long. Germline V gives CDR1 MNHEY, CDR2 SVGAGI. The ends were cut back, 2 bases at V and 8 bases at J, with 16 bases in the middle. About this clone: Its antigen is currently unknown.

Sequencing used immunoSEQ multiplex PCR; TCRdb keeps in-frame clones, though not all of them. The sample shows approximately 92,000 clones, more than 70% of them seen only once. The rearrangement joins TRBV6-5 to TRBJ1-3, with D possibly matching TRBD1 (6 bases). The receptor's source is a human donor with chronic lymphocytic leukemia. The specimen was PBMCs, collected after 24 months of ibrutinib treatment. CDR3 region: CASSYNVGGGHTIYF. Written as DNA, the CDR3 is TGTGCCAGCAGTTACAACGTAGGGGGAGGCCACACCATATATTTT.